This TCR beta chain was identified in a study of Graves' ophthalmopathy and Graves' hyperthyroidism (dated by TCRdb to the late 2010s). Turning to the overall study: Peripheral blood samples were taken at the time of initial diagnosis, before any treatment was given. In total, around 130 blood samples were TCR-sequenced: around 42 ophthalmopathy, about 75 hyperthyroidism and some 17 hyperthyroidism-to-ophthalmopathy patients. For training and testing, the roughly 97 patients in the discovery cohort were randomly divided in a 7:3 ratio. A discovery set of about a hundred patients (43 ophthalmopathy, 60 or so stable hyperthyroidism) was enrolled to explore V-J signatures distinguishing ophthalmopathy from hyperthyroidism. To tell Graves' ophthalmopathy apart from Graves' hyperthyroidism, and to predict which patients would progress to ophthalmopathy, the study relied on TCR beta repertoire signatures. In over five hyperthyroidism patients, T-cell repertoires of thyroid tissue and blood were compared. An independent validation cohort was composed of 18 hyperthyroidism patients and around 16 patients who later progressed from hyperthyroidism to ophthalmopathy. Following sampling, methimazole starting at 30 mg daily was administered to hyperthyroidism patients, and high-dose intravenous methylprednisolone was administered to ophthalmopathy patients.

Ophthalmopathy patients had moderately to severely active disease, Clinical Activity Score of at least 3, NOSPECS grade of at least 4, and disease duration under 3 months. Patients were excluded if they had other autoimmune diseases, uncontrolled infections, pregnancy or lactation. Diagnosis relied on clinical symptoms, serum thyroxine, TRAb, thyroid ultrasound and orbital computed tomography. Using Ficoll-Paque density gradient centrifugation, PBMCs were isolated from 10 ml of fresh peripheral blood. Trizol reagent was used to extract the total RNA, and its quality was then checked on an Agilent 2100 Bioanalyzer. Paper-wide results and their limitations: Most of the expanded thyroid clonotypes with a frequency above 0.001 were also detected in blood, and it was suggested that the thyroid immune response may be reflected by blood repertoires. The 13-signature model separated ophthalmopathy from stable hyperthyroidism with roughly 88% sensitivity and roughly 84% specificity in cross-validation, and 80%/75% in the test set. Sample size was not statistically predetermined, and group allocation was not concealed from the investigators. In validation, the model predicted ophthalmopathy progression with about 71% sensitivity and 72.22% specificity; some 13 predicted patients were CT-confirmed with GO in a median of roughly 6.8 months.

This clonotype was seen a handful of times. What antigen it recognizes has not been identified. The record has no base qualities; no much larger clone is one base away. TCR beta CDR3 regions were amplified from RNA transcripts for repertoire sequencing. HTBI primers and the Qiagen OneStep RT-PCR kit were used in a first-round RT-PCR, which was followed by a second-round multiplex PCR, size selection and purification. Sequencing of the libraries was carried out on an Illumina HiSeq2000 in paired-end mode with 100 bp reads. The original methods were these. SOAPnuke was used to process the reads, throwing out any read that had adapters, had uncalled bases, had a mean Phred below 15, or lacked an exact constant-primer or identifier match. COPE v1.2.5 was used to merge the high-quality paired reads. Unique nucleotide sequences were defined as clonotypes and aligned to IMGT TRB V, D and J references using MiTCR v1.1. The analysis was limited to V-J combinations with a frequency above 0.0001, which together covered 98% to 99.2% of repertoires. A TCR clonal expansion and chaos score per V-J combination was defined as the ratio of F50 clonal expansion to chaos observed in the TCRdist matrix. Welch's t-statistics and random forest were used to reduce features to about a dozen V-J combinations, which were fed into a naive Bayes classifier. The similarity between thyroid and blood repertoires was quantified using the Morisita-Horn index. TCRdb reran the public reads through fastp at Q25 and MiXCR, keeping productive beta chains. Every distinct CDR3 protein forms one entry, paired with its most common genes and DNA. TCRdb, rather than the study authors, made the V and J calls. The sample data list over 450,000 distinct CDR3 sequences, and about 15% of these were observed just once. The leading ten clones occupy 9.5% to 10% of the sample.

There are 13 amino acids in the CDR3, from cysteine to phenylalanine inclusive. The sequence is cut down to CDR3 DNA, 39 bases in frame from base 1. The germline V gene encodes CDR1 LNHDA and CDR2 SQIVND (reference sequence). Trimming at the junction amounts to 4 bases on V and 6 bases on J, and the germline ends lie 13 bases apart. The clonotype was recovered from a woman in her twenties or thirties with Graves' ophthalmopathy. Donor details come from another sample of the same person, matched by shared clones. The sequence joins TRBV19 to TRBJ2-7; the D gene remains uncertain. Sequenced material: blood. The CDR3: CASSKARSFEQYF. The DNA sequence is given as TGTGCCAGTAGTAAGGCTAGGTCTTTCGAGCAGTACTTC.